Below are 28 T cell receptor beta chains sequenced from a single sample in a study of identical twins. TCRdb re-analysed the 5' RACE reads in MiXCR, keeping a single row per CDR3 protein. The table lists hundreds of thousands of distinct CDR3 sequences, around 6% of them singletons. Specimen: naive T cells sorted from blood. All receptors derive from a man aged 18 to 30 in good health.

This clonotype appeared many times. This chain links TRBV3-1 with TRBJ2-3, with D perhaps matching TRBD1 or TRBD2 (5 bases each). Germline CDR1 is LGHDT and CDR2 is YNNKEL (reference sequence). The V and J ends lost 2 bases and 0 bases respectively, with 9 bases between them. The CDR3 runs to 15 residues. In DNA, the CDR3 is TGTGCCAGCAGCCAAAACCGGGACAGCACAGATACGCAGTATTTT. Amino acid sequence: CASSQNRDSTDTQYF.

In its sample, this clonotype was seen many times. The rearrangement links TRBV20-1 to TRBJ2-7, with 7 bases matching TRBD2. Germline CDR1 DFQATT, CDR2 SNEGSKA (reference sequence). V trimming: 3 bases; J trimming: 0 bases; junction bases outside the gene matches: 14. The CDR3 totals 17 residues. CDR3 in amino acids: CSASVLSGGIFSYEQYF. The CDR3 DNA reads TGCAGTGCTAGCGTTTTATCGGGAGGCATTTTCTCCTACGAGCAGTACTTC.

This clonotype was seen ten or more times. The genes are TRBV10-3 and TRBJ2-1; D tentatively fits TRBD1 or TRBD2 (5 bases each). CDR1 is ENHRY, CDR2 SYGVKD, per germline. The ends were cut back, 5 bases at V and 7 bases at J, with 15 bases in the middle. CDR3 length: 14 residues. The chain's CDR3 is CAISSGPQGNEQFF. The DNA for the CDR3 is TGTGCCATCAGTTCGGGACCCCAAGGGAATGAGCAGTTCTTC.

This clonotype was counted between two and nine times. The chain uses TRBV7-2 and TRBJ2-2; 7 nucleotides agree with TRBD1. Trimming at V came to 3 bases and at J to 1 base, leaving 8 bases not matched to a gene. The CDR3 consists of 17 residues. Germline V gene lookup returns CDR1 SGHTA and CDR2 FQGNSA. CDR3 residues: CASSFFGQAGNTGELFF. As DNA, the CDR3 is TGTGCCAGCAGCTTCTTCGGACAGGCGGGGAACACCGGGGAGCTGTTTTTT.

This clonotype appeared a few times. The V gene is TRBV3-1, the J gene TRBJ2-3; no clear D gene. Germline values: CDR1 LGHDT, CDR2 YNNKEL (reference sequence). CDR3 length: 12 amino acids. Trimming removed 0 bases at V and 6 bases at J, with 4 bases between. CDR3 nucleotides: TGTGCCAGCAGCCAAGAGTGGGATACGCAGTATTTT. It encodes CASSQEWDTQYF.

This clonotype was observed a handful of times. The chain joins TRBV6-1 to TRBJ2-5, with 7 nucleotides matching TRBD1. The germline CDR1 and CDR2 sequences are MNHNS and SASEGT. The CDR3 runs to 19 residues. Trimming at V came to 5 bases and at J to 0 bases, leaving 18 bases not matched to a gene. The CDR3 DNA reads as TGTGCCAGCAGTCTCCCTCGGACAGGAGCGGTTCCGGACCAAGAGACCCAGTACTTC. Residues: CASSLPRTGAVPDQETQYF.

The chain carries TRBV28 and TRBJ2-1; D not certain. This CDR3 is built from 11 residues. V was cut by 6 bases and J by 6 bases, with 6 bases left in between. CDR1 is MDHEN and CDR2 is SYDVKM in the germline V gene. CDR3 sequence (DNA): TGTGCCAGCAGGAACGCCAATGAGCAGTTCTTC. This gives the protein CASRNANEQFF. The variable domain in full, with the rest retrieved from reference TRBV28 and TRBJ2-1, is DVKVTQSSRYLVKRTGEKVFLECVQDMDHENMFWYRQDPGLGLRLIYFSYDVKMKEKGDIPEGYSVSREKKERFSLILESASTNQTSMYLCASRNANEQFFGPGTRLTVL.

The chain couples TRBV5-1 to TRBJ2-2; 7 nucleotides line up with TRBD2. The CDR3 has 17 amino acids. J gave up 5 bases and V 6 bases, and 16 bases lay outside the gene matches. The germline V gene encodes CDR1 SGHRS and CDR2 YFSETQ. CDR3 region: CASKPGLQDKLTGELFF. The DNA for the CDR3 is TGCGCCAGCAAACCGGGACTACAGGATAAGTTGACCGGGGAGCTGTTTTTT. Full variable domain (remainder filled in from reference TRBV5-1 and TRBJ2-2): KAGVTQTPRYLIKTRGQQVTLSCSPISGHRSVSWYQQTPGQGLQFLFEYFSETQRNKGNFPGRFSGRQFSNSRSEMNVSTLELGDSALYLCASKPGLQDKLTGELFFGEGSRLTVL.

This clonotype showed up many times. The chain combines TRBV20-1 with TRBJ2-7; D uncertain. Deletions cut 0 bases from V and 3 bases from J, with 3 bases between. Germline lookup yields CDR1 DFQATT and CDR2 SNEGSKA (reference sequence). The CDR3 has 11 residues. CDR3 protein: CSAREYYEQYF. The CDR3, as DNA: TGCAGTGCTAGAGAATACTACGAGCAGTACTTC.

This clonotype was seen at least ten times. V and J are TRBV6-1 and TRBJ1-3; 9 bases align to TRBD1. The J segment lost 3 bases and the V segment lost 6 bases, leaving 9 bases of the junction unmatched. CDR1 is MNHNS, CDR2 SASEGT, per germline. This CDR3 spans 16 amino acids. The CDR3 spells CASSPTGTGLGNTIYF. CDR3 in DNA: TGTGCCAGCAGCCCCACCGGGACAGGGCTTGGAAACACCATATATTTT.

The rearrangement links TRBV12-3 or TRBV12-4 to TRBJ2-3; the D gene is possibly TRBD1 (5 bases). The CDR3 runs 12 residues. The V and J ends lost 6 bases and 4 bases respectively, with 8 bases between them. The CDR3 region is CASRQGADTQYF. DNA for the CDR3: TGTGCCAGCAGACAAGGGGCAGATACGCAGTATTTT.

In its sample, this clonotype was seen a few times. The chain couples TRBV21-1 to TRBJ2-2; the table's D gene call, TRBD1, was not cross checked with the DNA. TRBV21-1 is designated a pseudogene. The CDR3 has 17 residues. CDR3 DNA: TGTGCCAGCAGCAAGGGGGGTGGCAGGGGTATCACCGGGGAGCTGTTTTTT. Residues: CASSKGGGRGITGELFF.

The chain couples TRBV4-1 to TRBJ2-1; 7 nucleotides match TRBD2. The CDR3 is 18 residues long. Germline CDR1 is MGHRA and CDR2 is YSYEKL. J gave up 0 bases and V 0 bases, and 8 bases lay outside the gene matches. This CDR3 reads CASSQEDSGVTSYNEQFF. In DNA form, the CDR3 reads TGCGCCAGCAGCCAAGAAGACAGCGGGGTCACCTCCTACAATGAGCAGTTCTTC.

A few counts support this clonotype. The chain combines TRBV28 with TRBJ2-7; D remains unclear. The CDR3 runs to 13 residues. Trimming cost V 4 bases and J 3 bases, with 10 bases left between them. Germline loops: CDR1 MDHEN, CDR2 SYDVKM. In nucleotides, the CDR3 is TGTGCCAGCAGTTGGAGCCAAAACTACGAGCAGTACTTC. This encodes CASSWSQNYEQYF.

CDR3 residues: CASSFTTAEKLFF. As DNA, the CDR3 is TGTGCCAGCAGTTTCACTACCGCTGAAAAACTGTTTTTT. The chain carries TRBV6-6 and TRBJ1-4; no definite D call. This CDR3 spans 13 amino acids. CDR1 is MNHNY and CDR2 is SVGAGI in the germline V gene (reference sequence). The V end was cut by 4 bases, the J end by 7 bases, with 10 bases between.

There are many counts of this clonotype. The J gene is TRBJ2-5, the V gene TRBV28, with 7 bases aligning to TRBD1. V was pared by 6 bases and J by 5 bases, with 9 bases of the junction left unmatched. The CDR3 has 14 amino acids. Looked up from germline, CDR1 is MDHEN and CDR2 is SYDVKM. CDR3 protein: CASREDRDVETQYF. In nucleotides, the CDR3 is TGTGCCAGCAGAGAAGACAGGGATGTGGAGACCCAGTACTTC.

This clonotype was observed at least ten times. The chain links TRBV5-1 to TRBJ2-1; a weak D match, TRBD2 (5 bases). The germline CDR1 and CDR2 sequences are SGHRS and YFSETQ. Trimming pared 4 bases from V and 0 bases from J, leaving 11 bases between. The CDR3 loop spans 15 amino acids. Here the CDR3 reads CASSHKRNSYNEQFF. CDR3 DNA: TGCGCCAGCAGCCACAAGCGGAACTCCTACAATGAGCAGTTCTTC.

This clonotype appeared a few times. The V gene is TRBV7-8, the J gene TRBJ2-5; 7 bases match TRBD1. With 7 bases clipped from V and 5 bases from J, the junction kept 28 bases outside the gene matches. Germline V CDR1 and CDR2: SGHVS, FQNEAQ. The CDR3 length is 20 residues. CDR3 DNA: TGTGCCAGCACCCCCCTCAGGGGGATGACAGGGAGCGTGGTAGGGGAGACCCAGTACTTC. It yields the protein CASTPLRGMTGSVVGETQYF.

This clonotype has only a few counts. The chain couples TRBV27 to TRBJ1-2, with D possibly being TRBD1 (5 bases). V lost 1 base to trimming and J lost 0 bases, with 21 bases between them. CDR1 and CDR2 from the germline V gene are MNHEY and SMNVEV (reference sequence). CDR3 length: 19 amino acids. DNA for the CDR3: TGTGCCAGCAGTTTATATCCCCATTTGGACACGGATGCTAACTATGGCTACACCTTC. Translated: CASSLYPHLDTDANYGYTF.

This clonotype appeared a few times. The CDR3 loop reads CASSVYGAGELFF. CDR3 nucleotides: TGTGCCAGCAGCGTATATGGTGCAGGGGAGCTGTTTTTT. The chain has TRBV9 and TRBJ2-2; D call uncertain. The germline V gene has CDR1 SGDLS and CDR2 YYNGEE. The CDR3 has 13 amino acids. V dropped 1 base and J dropped 8 bases, with 9 bases sitting between them. The full variable domain, completed using reference TRBV9 and TRBJ2-2, is DSGVTQTPKHLITATGQRVTLRCSPRSGDLSVYWYQQSLDQGLQFLIQYYNGEERAKGNILERFSAQQFPDLHSELNLSSLELGDSALYFCASSVYGAGELFFGEGSRLTVL.

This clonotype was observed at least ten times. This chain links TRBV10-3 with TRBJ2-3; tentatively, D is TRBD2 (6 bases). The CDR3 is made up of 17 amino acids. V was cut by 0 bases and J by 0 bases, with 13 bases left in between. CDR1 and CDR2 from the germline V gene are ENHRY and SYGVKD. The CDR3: CAISESASALSTDTQYF. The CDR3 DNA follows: TGTGCCATCAGTGAGTCCGCTAGCGCTCTTAGCACAGATACGCAGTATTTT.

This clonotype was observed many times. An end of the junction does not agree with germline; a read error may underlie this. CDR3 DNA: TGCAGCGCTGAAAAAACAGGGGTAAAGGGTGGCTACACCTTC. It is translated as CSAEKTGVKGGYTF. The chain carries TRBV29-1 and TRBJ1-2; 7 nucleotides align to TRBD1. CDR3 length: 14 amino acids. Looked up from germline, CDR1 is SQVTM and CDR2 is ANQGSEA.

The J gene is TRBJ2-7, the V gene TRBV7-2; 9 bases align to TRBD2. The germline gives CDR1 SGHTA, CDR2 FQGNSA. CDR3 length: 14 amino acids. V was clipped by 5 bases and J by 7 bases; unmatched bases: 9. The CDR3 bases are TGTGCCAGCAGCCCGGGACTAGCAGAGACTGAGCAGTACTTC. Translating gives CASSPGLAETEQYF.

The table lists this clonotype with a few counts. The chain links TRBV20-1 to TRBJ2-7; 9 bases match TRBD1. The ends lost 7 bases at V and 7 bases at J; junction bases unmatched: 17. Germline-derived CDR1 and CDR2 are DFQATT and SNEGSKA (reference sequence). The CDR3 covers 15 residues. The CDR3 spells CSVNKPQGAEWEQYF. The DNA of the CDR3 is TGCAGTGTTAACAAACCACAGGGGGCTGAGTGGGAGCAGTACTTC.

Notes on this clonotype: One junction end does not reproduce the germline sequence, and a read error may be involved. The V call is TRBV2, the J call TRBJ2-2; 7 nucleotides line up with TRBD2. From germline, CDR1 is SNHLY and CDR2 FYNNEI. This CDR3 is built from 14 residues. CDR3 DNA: TGTGCCAGCAGCGGGAGGACGAACACCGGGGAGCTGTATTTT. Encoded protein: CASSGRTNTGELYF.

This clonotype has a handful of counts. DNA for the CDR3: TGTGCCAGCAGTTTGAGGCCCGACCAAGAGACCCAGTACTTC. The encoded protein is CASSLRPDQETQYF. This sequence joins TRBV12-3 or TRBV12-4 and TRBJ2-5; D is uncertain. V was cut by 3 bases and J by 0 bases, with 8 bases left in between. The CDR3 loop spans 14 amino acids.

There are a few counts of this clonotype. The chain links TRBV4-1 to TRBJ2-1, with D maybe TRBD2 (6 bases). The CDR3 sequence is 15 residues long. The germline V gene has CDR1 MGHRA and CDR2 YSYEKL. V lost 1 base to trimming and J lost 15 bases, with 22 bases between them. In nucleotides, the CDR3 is TGCGCCAGCAGCCAAGGACTAGTTGAAACGGGGCATCCGTTCTTC. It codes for CASSQGLVETGHPFF.

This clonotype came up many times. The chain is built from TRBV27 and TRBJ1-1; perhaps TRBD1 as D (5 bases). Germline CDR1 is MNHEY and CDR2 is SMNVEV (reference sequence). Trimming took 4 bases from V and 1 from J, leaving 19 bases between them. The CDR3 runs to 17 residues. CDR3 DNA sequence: TGTGCCAGCAGTTCCCTGGGGGGACCGGGATCGAACACTGAAGCTTTCTTT. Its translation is CASSSLGGPGSNTEAFF.